A selection of T cell receptor beta chains follows, all from one sample in a study of T cell repertoires in cytomegalovirus infection. TCRdb used MiXCR to reprocess the reads, holding one entry per CDR3 protein. The sample lists approximately 76,000 distinct CDR3 sequences; 3% to 4.5% were seen once. Sequencing was performed on PBMCs. These receptors were obtained from a human donor in good health (CMV status not recorded). Some clones in this sample may be carry-over from other donors' samples. CDR3s include the opening cysteine and the closing phenylalanine or tryptophan. The D gene is left open where the match is weak. The size entry gives how often the clone was seen (once, few, many) or a class if it is expanded.

>many|.|TRBJ1-2|TRBV7-2
TGTGCCAGCAGCCCGGACAGTCGAATCTATGGCTACACCTTC
CASSPDSRIYGYTF
>many|TRBD2|TRBJ2-7|TRBV6-1
TGTGCCAGCAGTTCCCCGCCCGGGGGGAGCTCCTACGAGCAGTACTTC
CASSSPPGGSSYEQYF
>many|.|TRBJ1-2|TRBV11-2
TGTGCCAGCAGAAGTTTGGTAACAGCTAACTATGGCTACACCTTC
CASRSLVTANYGYTF
>many|TRBD1|TRBJ1-5|TRBV12-3/TRBV12-4
TGTGCCAGCAGTTTTCCCAGGGGGGGAGGCAATCAGCCCCAGCATTTT
CASSFPRGGGNQPQHF
>many|.|TRBJ1-1|TRBV7-3
TGTGCCAGCAGCCCCCCAGGGACAACTGAAGCTTTCTTT
CASSPPGTTEAFF
>many|.|TRBJ1-5|TRBV7-2
TGTGCCAGCAGCAGAGGGATCGACAGCAATCAGCCCCAGCATTTT
CASSRGIDSNQPQHF
>many|.|TRBJ2-7|TRBV7-2
TGTGCCAGCAGCTTAATGGGGGGGCCTGGGGAGCAGTACTTC
CASSLMGGPGEQYF
>many|.|TRBJ1-1|TRBV27
TGTGCCAGCAGTTTCTCTTCTGTCGGCGCTGAAGCTTTCTTT
CASSFSSVGAEAFF
>many|.|TRBJ1-5|TRBV12-3/TRBV12-4
TGTGCCAGCAGTTTAGAAGAGGGAAGCAATCAGCCCCAGCATTTT
CASSLEEGSNQPQHF
>many|TRBD1|TRBJ1-2|TRBV4-3
TGCGCCAGCAGCCAAGCCGCGACAGGGGAATATGGCTACACCTTC
CASSQAATGEYGYTF
>many|.|TRBJ1-5|TRBV20-1
TGCAGTGCTAGTGAGGGGGGAGGGTATAGCAATCAGCCCCAGCATTTT
CSASEGGGYSNQPQHF
>many|.|TRBJ1-2|TRBV2
TGTGCCAGACAAATTAATAGAGGCTACACCTTC
CARQINRGYTF
>many|.|TRBJ1-1|TRBV30
TGTGCCTGGAACCGGGGGATGAACACTGAAGCTTTCTTT
CAWNRGMNTEAFF
>many|.|TRBJ2-7|TRBV6-2/TRBV6-3
TGTGCCAGCAGCCAGACAGGATTGGGGTCCTACGAGCAGTACTTC
CASSQTGLGSYEQYF
>many|TRBD1|TRBJ1-1|TRBV27
TGTGCCAGCAGGGGAGTCCAGGGGGGGAACACTGAAGCTTTCTTT
CASRGVQGGNTEAFF
>many|.|TRBJ2-7|TRBV7-2
TGTGCCAGCAGCTTAGGACAGCACGCCTACGAGCAGTACTTC
CASSLGQHAYEQYF
>many|.|TRBJ1-5|TRBV7-2
TGTGCCAGCAGCTTAGCAGCTCAGCCCCAGCATTTT
CASSLAAQPQHF
>many|TRBD1|TRBJ2-7|TRBV18
TGTGCCAGCTCACTGGACAGGTCATACTCCTACGAGCAGTACTTC
CASSLDRSYSYEQYF
>many|.|TRBJ2-3|TRBV7-8
TGTGCCAGCAGCCGATTGCTAAGGGGGGCATACACAGATACGCAGTATTTT
CASSRLLRGAYTDTQYF
>many|.|TRBJ2-3|TRBV2
TGTGCCAGCAGTCTTCCCCCGGGGGGCATAACAGATACGCAGTATTTT
CASSLPPGGITDTQYF
>many|.|TRBJ2-5|TRBV27
TGTGCCAGCAGTATGGGGCAGGGGCAAGAGACCCAGTACTTC
CASSMGQGQETQYF
>many|.|TRBJ1-1|TRBV6-1
TGTGCCAGCATCGAAGGACGGCTGAACACTGAAGCTTTCTTT
CASIEGRLNTEAFF
>many|.|TRBJ1-2|TRBV4-3
TGCGCCAGCAGCCTTTTCTCGACGGGGGGCTCTCATGGCTACACCTTC
CASSLFSTGGSHGYTF
>many|.|TRBJ2-7|TRBV12-3/TRBV12-4
TGTGCCAGCAGTTTCGGGGCAGGGCGGTACGAGCAGTACTTC
CASSFGAGRYEQYF
>many|.|TRBJ1-1|TRBV30
TGTGCCTGGAGCTGGAACACTGAAGCTTTCTTT
CAWSWNTEAFF
>many|TRBD1|TRBJ1-1|TRBV6-2/TRBV6-3
TGTGCCAGCAGTTTCCCCTCAGGGGACAGGGGGCGCGGAACTGAAGCTTTCTTT
CASSFPSGDRGRGTEAFF
>many|TRBD1|TRBJ1-6|TRBV5-4
TGTGCCAGCGGGACAGACTATAATTCACCCCTCCACTTT
CASGTDYNSPLHF
>many|.|TRBJ1-5|TRBV2
TGTGCCAGCAGTTACGACAGTAGCAATCAGCCCCAGCATTTT
CASSYDSSNQPQHF
>many|TRBD1|TRBJ1-2|TRBV3-1
TGTGCCAGCAGCCAAGAAGGGACAGTTAGATACACCTTC
CASSQEGTVRYTF
>many|.|TRBJ1-6|TRBV4-3
TGCGCCAGCCCAAATACAGGTTTTTTATATAATTCACCCCTCCACTTT
CASPNTGFLYNSPLHF
>many|.|TRBJ2-1|TRBV28
TGTGCCAGCAGTTTAGTGGGGGGGCAGCCCAGCTCCTACAATGAGCAGTTCTTC
CASSLVGGQPSSYNEQFF
>many|.|TRBJ1-2|TRBV12-3/TRBV12-4
TGTGCCAGCACCCCAGCACTAGCGGGGTATGGCTACACCTTC
CASTPALAGYGYTF
>many|.|TRBJ2-3|TRBV28
TGTGCCAGCAGTTCATCGCTTCCTAGCACAGATACGCAGTATTTT
CASSSSLPSTDTQYF
>many|.|TRBJ1-3|TRBV28
TGTGCCAGCAGAGGGGGTTTTGGAAACACCATATATTTT
CASRGGFGNTIYF
>many|TRBD1|TRBJ2-7|TRBV7-2
TGTGCCAGCAGCTTAGGATACACAGGGGAACCTCGCATCCACGAGCAGTACTTC
CASSLGYTGEPRIHEQYF
>many|TRBD1|TRBJ2-7|TRBV12-3/TRBV12-4
TGTGCCAGCAGTACCCGGGACAGGGGGCGAGGCGAGCAGTACTTC
CASSTRDRGRGEQYF
>many|TRBD1|TRBJ1-1|TRBV12-3/TRBV12-4
TGTGCCAGCAGTTTACAGCAGGGGGTCACTGAAGCTTTCTTT
CASSLQQGVTEAFF
>many|.|TRBJ2-2|TRBV25-1
TGTGCCAGCAGTGAAAGGGGGGAGCTGTTTTTT
CASSERGELFF
>many|.|TRBJ2-3|TRBV7-2
TGTGCCAGCAGCCACGGAGATACGCAGTATTTT
CASSHGDTQYF
>many|.|TRBJ1-1|TRBV7-2
TGTGCCAGCAGCTTACGCAGGGTGAACACTGAAGCTTTCTTT
CASSLRRVNTEAFF
>many|.|TRBJ2-3|TRBV10-3
TGTGCCATCAGCATACAGACTACTAGCACAGATACGCAGTATTTT
CAISIQTTSTDTQYF
>many|.|TRBJ1-3|TRBV15
TGTGCCACCAGCTCGATGCCGCTATCTGGAAACACCATATATTTT
CATSSMPLSGNTIYF